This entry lists 21 T cell receptor beta chains sequenced from one sample in a study of cytomegalovirus exposure and HLA in healthy donors. The PCR made use of 60 Vbeta and 13 Jbeta primers. Clones were read by immunoSEQ multiplex PCR, and TCRdb kept only the in-frame ones, dropping some. The sample has 100,000 to 140,000 clones; around 67% are singletons. The sequencing input was PBMCs. These TCRs come from a woman in her forties in good health and CMV-seropositive.

The chain has TRBV10-3 and TRBJ2-1; possibly TRBD2 for D (5 bases). Trimming removed 8 bases from V and 6 bases from J, with 8 bases in between. CDR1 ENHRY and CDR2 SYGVKD come from the germline V gene. This CDR3 spans 11 amino acids. The DNA of the CDR3 is TGTGCCATCCGGACTGGCAATGAGCAGTTCTTC. It encodes CAIRTGNEQFF.

The chain employs TRBV6-1 and TRBJ1-6; TRBD1 matches 7 bases. The trim removed 7 bases at V and 5 bases at J, leaving 8 bases unmatched. The germline gives CDR1 MNHNS, CDR2 SASEGT. This CDR3 contains 15 residues. The CDR3, as DNA: TGTGCCAGCACACAATACAGGGGCAATAATTCACCCCTCCACTTT. It is translated as CASTQYRGNNSPLHF.

This clone was detected only a few times. The V call is TRBV2, the J call TRBJ1-1; 7 bases are shared with TRBD1. V shed 6 bases and J 0 bases; nucleotides not matched to a gene: 7. The CDR3 has 15 amino acids. Germline V CDR1 and CDR2: SNHLY, FYNNEI. The CDR3 loop is CASSNLGGVNTEAFF. The CDR3 DNA reads TGTGCCAGCAGCAATTTAGGGGGCGTGAACACTGAAGCTTTCTTT.

The gene calls are TRBV6-6 and TRBJ2-3, with D possibly being TRBD2 (7 bases). CDR3 length: 14 amino acids. Deletions cut 0 bases from V and 6 bases from J, with 10 bases between. Germline-derived CDR1 and CDR2 are MNHNY and SVGAGI (reference sequence). The CDR3 DNA is TGTGCCAGCAGTTACTCCCGGGGGGCCGATACGCAGTATTTT. Its protein is CASSYSRGADTQYF.

This clone was found once. The rearrangement joins TRBV5-1 to TRBJ2-2; 7 positions agree with TRBD2. The length of the CDR3 is 17 residues. Trimming removed 4 bases from V and 5 bases from J; junction bases left unmatched: 14. Germline V lookup: CDR1 SGHRS, CDR2 YFSETQ. This CDR3 is CASSPRGDGSRTGELFF. The CDR3 nucleotides read TGCGCCAGCAGCCCCCGGGGGGACGGGAGTAGGACCGGGGAGCTGTTTTTT.

This chain links TRBV5-1 with TRBJ2-5; 10 positions agree with TRBD1. The CDR3 is 14 residues long. V shed 4 bases and J 4 bases; nucleotides not matched to a gene: 4. Germline loops: CDR1 SGHRS, CDR2 YFSETQ. Here the CDR3 DNA reads TGCGCCAGCAGCCGACAGGGGGCAGGAGAGACCCAGTACTTC. Protein sequence: CASSRQGAGETQYF.

This clone was counted once. The chain uses TRBV5-4 and TRBJ2-4; 10 bases match TRBD1. The trim removed 4 bases at V and 15 bases at J, leaving 4 bases unmatched. The CDR3 is 11 amino acids. Germline loops: CDR1 SGHNT, CDR2 YYREEE (reference sequence). The CDR3 nucleotides are TGTGCCAGCAGCCGGGGACAGGGGCTGTACTTC. Translating gives CASSRGQGLYF.

The gene calls are TRBV7-7 and TRBJ1-4, with 11 nucleotides matching TRBD1. CDR1 is SSHAT and CDR2 is FNYEAQ in the germline V gene (reference sequence). The CDR3 consists of 14 residues. CDR3 protein: CASSAGQGGEKLFF. In DNA form, the CDR3 reads TGTGCTAGCTCGGCGGGACAGGGGGGTGAAAAACTGTTTTTT. The variable domain in full, completed from reference TRBV7-7 and TRBJ1-4, reads GAGVSQSPRYKVTKRGQDVTLRCDPISSHATLYWYQQALGQGPEFLTYFNYEAQPDKSGLPSDRFSAERPEGSISTLTIQRTEQRDSAMYRCASSAGQGGEKLFFGSGTQLSVL.

V gene TRBV7-9 combines with J gene TRBJ2-7; 9 positions agree with TRBD1. The trim removed 5 bases at V and 6 bases at J, leaving 11 bases unmatched. Germline V gene sequence: CDR1 SEHNR, CDR2 FQNEAQ (reference sequence). CDR3 length: 15 residues. The CDR3 loop reads CASSPGTGTNGEQYF. CDR3 coding DNA: TGTGCCAGCAGCCCGGGGACAGGGACGAATGGCGAGCAGTACTTC. The complete variable domain, with remaining parts taken from reference TRBV7-9 and TRBJ2-7, reads DTGVSQNPRHKITKRGQNVTFRCDPISEHNRLYWYRQTLGQGPEFLTYFQNEAQLEKSRLLSDRFSAERPKGSFSTLEIQRTEQGDSAMYLCASSPGTGTNGEQYFGPGTRLTVT.

The chain joins TRBV19 to TRBJ2-3; the D gene is possibly TRBD2 (5 bases). V lost 4 bases to trimming and J lost 4 bases, with 21 bases between them. CDR3 length equals 17 residues. From germline, CDR1 is LNHDA and CDR2 SQIVND (reference sequence). CDR3 in DNA: TGTGCCAGTAGTACCCTGGGAGAGGGTACGAAGGCAGATACGCAGTATTTT. Translated, it gives CASSTLGEGTKADTQYF.

The chain is built from TRBV5-1 and TRBJ2-5; perhaps TRBD1 as D (6 bases). Trimming removed 4 bases at V and 0 bases at J, with 13 bases between. This CDR3 region has 15 residues. Germline assignment: CDR1 SGHRS and CDR2 YFSETQ. This CDR3 is CASSPGTTYQETQYF. The DNA for the CDR3 is TGCGCCAGCAGCCCGGGGACAACCTACCAAGAGACCCAGTACTTC. The full variable domain, with the rest looked up from reference TRBV5-1 and TRBJ2-5, is KAGVTQTPRYLIKTRGQQVTLSCSPISGHRSVSWYQQTPGQGLQFLFEYFSETQRNKGNFPGRFSGRQFSNSRSEMNVSTLELGDSALYLCASSPGTTYQETQYFGPGTRLLVL.

Concerning this clone itself: Additional DNA sequences in this sample encode the identical CDR3. The rearrangement joins TRBV30 to TRBJ1-3; a possible D gene is TRBD1 (6 bases). Germline loops: CDR1 GTSNPN, CDR2 SVGIG (reference sequence). The CDR3 has 15 amino acids. V lost 1 base and J lost 1, with 11 bases in between. DNA of the CDR3: TGTGCCTGGAGTGGAGGGGGTTCTTCTGGAAACACCATATATTTT. As protein: CAWSGGGSSGNTIYF.

In this sample, this clone turned up once. The chain recombines TRBV10-2 with TRBJ1-6; D perhaps matches TRBD1 (5 bases). The CDR3 covers 15 residues. Germline V gives CDR1 WSHSY, CDR2 SAAADI. The germline V and J ends were trimmed by 0 bases and 7 bases, with 10 bases remaining between them. The CDR3 loop reads CASSESTGPNSPLHF. The CDR3 DNA reads as TGCGCCAGCAGTGAGTCAACAGGCCCCAATTCACCCCTCCACTTT.

This clone was seen a single time. The chain employs TRBV11-2 and TRBJ1-6, with 7 bases matching TRBD1. The CDR3 loop spans 13 amino acids. J was trimmed by 10 bases and V by 6 bases; bases with no gene match: 6. In germline, CDR1 is SGHAT, CDR2 FQNNGV. In DNA form, the CDR3 reads TGTGCCAGCAGTTTCGGGACAGAGTCACCCCTCCACTTT. It encodes CASSFGTESPLHF. The variable domain in full, completed from reference TRBV11-2 and TRBJ1-6, reads EAGVAQSPRYKIIEKRQSVAFWCNPISGHATLYWYQQILGQGPKLLIQFQNNGVVDDSQLPKDRFSAERLKGVDSTLKIQPAKLEDSAVYLCASSFGTESPLHFGNGTRLTVT.

This clone was detected once. The chain has TRBV15 and TRBJ1-4; D unclear. V was trimmed by 1 base and J by 8 bases, leaving 11 bases between them. This CDR3 contains 14 residues. Germline V gives CDR1 LNHNV, CDR2 YYDKDF (reference sequence). The CDR3 sequence: CATSRGRVGEKLFF. For the CDR3, the DNA is TGTGCCACCAGCAGAGGGCGAGTCGGGGAAAAACTGTTTTTT.

The rearrangement uses TRBV7-2 and TRBJ2-3, with 15 bases fitting TRBD2. Germline CDR1 SGHTA, CDR2 FQGNSA. The CDR3 length is 17 residues. V was clipped by 5 bases and J by 7 bases; unmatched bases: 10. CDR3 sequence (DNA): TGTGCCAGCAGCCCTTGGGGGACTAGCGGGGGGTCAAATACGCAGTATTTT. Its translation is CASSPWGTSGGSNTQYF. The variable domain in full, completed from reference TRBV7-2 and TRBJ2-3, reads GAGVSQSPSNKVTEKGKDVELRCDPISGHTALYWYRQSLGQGLEFLIYFQGNSAPDKSGLPSDRFSAERTGGSVSTLTIQRTQQEDSAVYLCASSPWGTSGGSNTQYFGPGTRLTVL.

The rearrangement uses TRBV6-1 and TRBJ1-6; D may be TRBD1 (6 bases). The CDR3 has 15 amino acids. V lost 7 bases and J 8 bases, leaving 18 bases between the germline ends. Germline V lookup: CDR1 MNHNS, CDR2 SASEGT. DNA for the CDR3: TGTGCCAGCAATGAGCCTACAGGGTCTTATTCACCCCTCCACTTT. Its protein is CASNEPTGSYSPLHF.

This clone was seen once. The CDR3 bases are TGTGCCAGCAGCCCACCAGGCACAGTGAACACTGAAGCTTTCTTT. This codes for CASSPPGTVNTEAFF. The chain recombines TRBV4-2 with TRBJ1-1; no definite D call. V was pared by 4 bases and J by 0 bases, with 12 bases between. This CDR3 spans 15 amino acids. Germline V gene data show CDR1 as LGHNA and CDR2 as YNFKEQ.

The rearrangement joins TRBV5-6 to TRBJ1-2; the match to TRBD1 covers 8 bases. Unmatched junction bases numbered 9, after V lost 1 base and J lost 4 bases. Germline CDR1 and CDR2: SGHDT and YYEEEE. This CDR3 spans 16 amino acids. CDR3 region: CASSLYRGTLSYGYTF. The DNA of the CDR3 is TGTGCCAGCAGCTTGTACAGGGGGACCCTATCCTATGGCTACACCTTC.

The chain links TRBV9 to TRBJ2-1, with 8 bases aligning to TRBD2. This CDR3 has 12 residues. V shed 7 bases, J shed 6 bases, and the junction held 3 bases outside the gene matches. Germline V gene sequence: CDR1 SGDLS, CDR2 YYNGEE. The CDR3 coding sequence is TGTGCCAGCTCGCTAGCGGGCAATGAGCAGTTCTTC. It is translated as CASSLAGNEQFF.

This rearrangement joins TRBV19 to TRBJ2-6; unclear D gene. The CDR3 contains 15 residues. Trimming left V 10 bases short and J 3 bases short, with 16 bases between. The germline gives CDR1 LNHDA, CDR2 SQIVND (reference sequence). CDR3 sequence (DNA): TGTGCCACCGAGACACTTGGTGTTGGGGCCAACGTCCTGACTTTC. This translates into CATETLGVGANVLTF.